One and the same sample provided the 15 T cell receptor beta chains below, sequenced in a study of blood T cell repertoires in COVID-19. Here immunoSEQ multiplex PCR was the method, and the copy in TCRdb shows in-frame clones only, minus some. The table includes over 150,000 clones, roughly 90% detected once. The sample was peripheral blood. The receptors were sampled from a middle-aged man with acute or convalescent COVID-19.

The chain couples TRBV2 to TRBJ1-6; tentatively, D is TRBD1 (6 bases). V was trimmed by 5 bases and J by 5 bases, leaving 13 bases between them. Germline V gene sequence: CDR1 SNHLY, CDR2 FYNNEI. This CDR3 contains 15 residues. CDR3 protein: CASSIQGDNNSPLHF. CDR3 sequence (DNA): TGTGCCAGCAGTATACAGGGAGATAATAATTCACCCCTCCACTTT.

The rearrangement uses TRBV6-2 or TRBV6-3 and TRBJ1-4; D gene unclear. CDR1 and CDR2 from the germline V gene are MNHEY and SVGEGT. This CDR3 is built from 15 residues. Trimming stripped 5 bases from V and 7 bases from J, with 17 bases between. CDR3 amino acids: CASSTPPGIGEKLFF. Here the CDR3 DNA reads TGTGCCAGCAGTACCCCGCCGGGTATAGGTGAAAAACTGTTTTTT.

V gene TRBV14 combines with J gene TRBJ1-6, with 9 bases lining up with TRBD1. The CDR3 has 17 amino acids. Germline V gives CDR1 SGHDN, CDR2 FVKESK. The trim removed 0 bases at V and 12 bases at J, leaving 12 bases unmatched. CDR3 DNA: TGTGCCAGCAGCCAAGATCAGTGGGACAGGGATAAATTACCCCTCCACTTT. Residues: CASSQDQWDRDKLPLHF.

This chain connects TRBV18 to TRBJ2-7; TRBD1 is a possible D gene (6 bases). V lost 2 bases to trimming and J lost 3 bases, with 17 bases between them. In germline, CDR1 is KGHSH, CDR2 LQKENI. This CDR3 is built from 16 residues. The CDR3 protein is CASSPGRGGQRYEQYV. Here the CDR3 DNA reads TGTGCCAGCTCACCAGGGCGTGGGGGCCAACGCTACGAGCAGTACGTC.

In its sample, this clone was seen once. This chain links TRBV6-6 with TRBJ1-6; tentative D call: TRBD1 (6 bases). V was cut by 3 bases and J by 7 bases, with 10 bases left in between. Per the germline V gene, CDR1 is MNHNY and CDR2 is SVGAGI (reference sequence). This CDR3 has 14 amino acids. The CDR3 here is CASSYTGSNSPLHF. The CDR3 bases are TGTGCCAGCAGTTATACAGGGTCGAATTCACCCCTCCACTTT.

V is TRBV4-3 and J is TRBJ2-1; weak D call: TRBD1 (6 bases). CDR1 is LGHNA and CDR2 is YSLEER in the germline V gene. Trimming shortened V by 2 bases and J by 7 bases, and 24 bases separated the two germline ends. CDR3 length: 18 residues. This CDR3 reads CASSQNIRDTSPRNEQFF. Here the CDR3 DNA reads TGCGCCAGCAGCCAAAACATCCGGGACACCTCTCCCCGGAATGAGCAGTTCTTC.

This clone appeared a few times. This rearrangement joins TRBV25-1 to TRBJ1-6, with a tentative D call TRBD1 (5 bases). V lost 3 bases to trimming and J lost 12 bases, with 15 bases between them. This CDR3 comprises 14 residues. Germline lookup yields CDR1 MGHDK and CDR2 SYGVNS. The CDR3 sequence is CASSDSGRRKPLHF. The CDR3 bases are TGTGCCAGCAGTGACTCAGGGAGGAGGAAACCCCTCCACTTT.

The rearrangement uses TRBV28 and TRBJ2-3, with 11 bases fitting TRBD2. Germline CDR1 reads MDHEN; CDR2 reads SYDVKM. The CDR3 extends over 15 amino acids. Losses at the gene ends were 2 bases for V and 4 bases for J; bases not matched to a gene: 2. The CDR3 protein is CASSLVAGGPDTQYF. In DNA, the CDR3 is TGTGCCAGCAGTTTAGTAGCGGGAGGGCCAGATACGCAGTATTTT.

The rearrangement joins TRBV15 to TRBJ2-3; D is perhaps TRBD2 (5 bases). Trimming stripped 0 bases from V and 2 bases from J, with 15 bases between. Germline loops: CDR1 LNHNV, CDR2 YYDKDF (reference sequence). The CDR3 is made up of 17 amino acids. As DNA, the CDR3 is TGTGCCACCAGCAGAGATGAGGGTCGGGGATCCACAGATACGCAGTATTTT. As protein: CATSRDEGRGSTDTQYF.

V is TRBV5-5 and J is TRBJ2-3; tentatively, D is TRBD1 (6 bases). The ends were cut back, 3 bases at V and 6 bases at J, with 17 bases in the middle. CDR1 is SGHKS, CDR2 YYEKEE, per germline (reference sequence). The CDR3 is made up of 15 amino acids. CDR3 coding DNA: TGTGCCAGCAGCTCCGACAGGCCGTTTGCGGATACGCAGTATTTT. Its protein product is CASSSDRPFADTQYF.

The gene calls are TRBV6-5 and TRBJ1-1, with 10 bases lining up with TRBD1. CDR3 length: 16 residues. CDR1 is MNHEY and CDR2 is SVGAGI in the germline V gene. V was clipped by 0 bases and J by 6 bases; unmatched bases: 7. CDR3: CASSYSSTGGPPEAFF. For the CDR3, the DNA is TGTGCCAGCAGTTACTCTTCGACAGGGGGCCCCCCTGAAGCTTTCTTT.

The V gene is TRBV19, the J gene TRBJ2-5, with D tentatively TRBD1 (5 bases). This CDR3 spans 15 amino acids. Trimming removed 3 bases at V and 2 bases at J, with 13 bases between. Per the germline V gene, CDR1 is LNHDA and CDR2 is SQIVND (reference sequence). The CDR3 nucleotides are TGTGCCAGTAGTATCACCTGGGGCAAGCAAGAGACCCAGTACTTC. Encoded protein: CASSITWGKQETQYF. The full variable domain, with the rest looked up from reference TRBV19 and TRBJ2-5, is DGGITQSPKYLFRKEGQNVTLSCEQNLNHDAMYWYRQDPGQGLRLIYYSQIVNDFQKGDIAEGYSVSREKKESFPLTVTSAQKNPTAFYLCASSITWGKQETQYFGPGTRLLVL.

The chain combines TRBV29-1 with TRBJ1-5, with 9 positions matching TRBD1. J lost 4 bases, V lost 6 bases, and 7 bases had no gene match. This CDR3 comprises 14 residues. CDR1 is SQVTM, CDR2 ANQGSEA, per germline. CDR3 amino acids: CSVQSGTGNQPQHF. For the CDR3, the DNA is TGCAGCGTCCAATCCGGGACAGGGAATCAGCCCCAGCATTTT.

The chain recombines TRBV7-9 with TRBJ2-1; 7 bases align to TRBD1. Germline V lookup: CDR1 SEHNR, CDR2 FQNEAQ (reference sequence). The CDR3 totals 16 residues. Trimming removed 5 bases from V and 0 bases from J; junction bases left unmatched: 7. CDR3 residues: CASSHLGTASYNEQFF. The CDR3 nucleotides read TGTGCCAGCAGCCACCTTGGGACAGCCTCCTACAATGAGCAGTTCTTC.

This sequence joins TRBV7-9 and TRBJ2-2, with D maybe TRBD1 (5 bases). Germline-derived CDR1 and CDR2 are SEHNR and FQNEAQ (reference sequence). The CDR3 runs 14 residues. The ends were cut back, 5 bases at V and 2 bases at J, with 9 bases in the middle. The CDR3 loop reads CASSQDTNTGELFF. For the CDR3, the DNA is TGTGCCAGCAGCCAGGACACTAACACCGGGGAGCTGTTTTTT. Full variable domain (rest looked up from reference TRBV7-9 and TRBJ2-2): DTGVSQNPRHKITKRGQNVTFRCDPISEHNRLYWYRQTLGQGPEFLTYFQNEAQLEKSRLLSDRFSAERPKGSFSTLEIQRTEQGDSAMYLCASSQDTNTGELFFGEGSRLTVL.